The sequence of this TCR beta chain was determined in a study of blood T cell repertoires in COVID-19 (dated by TCRdb to 2020 to 2021). For the study in its entirety: Samples covering the acute and convalescent phases of COVID-19 were provided by collaborators in the United States, Italy and Spain. The material from the prospective study consisted of cDNA or gDNA derived from T cells, B-cell-depleted T cells, or PBMCs. Deeply sampled blood TCRbeta repertoires from subjects exposed to, actively infected with, or recovered from COVID-19 were included in the dataset. A freely available public database, intended as a resource for researchers studying the immune response to SARS-CoV-2, is where the repertoires were released. The samples were drawn from the first 160 participants of the ongoing ImmuneRACE study and from 950 to 1,500 subjects provided by 6 global collaborators. Sample metadata almost always included a de-identified subject ID, COVID-19 status, age in years and sex. Where HLA class I and class II types were available, the types were taken from metadata supplied by the sample provider, not from assay-based typing.

Paper-wide results and their limitations: Clinical and demographic metadata were provided uncurated, with the amount varying by source and participant.

The CDR3, cysteine through phenylalanine, is 13 amino acids long. The CDR3 DNA has 39 bases and is translated from base 1. The junction shows trimming of 7 bases on V and 10 bases on J, plus 14 bases between the germline ends. From the germline V gene, CDR1 is MNHEY and CDR2 is SVGAGI. Samples from volunteer blood donors who had recovered from COVID-19 were contributed by a second Seattle source. Each collaborating institution followed its own protocols to collect whole blood in K2EDTA tubes. For TCRbeta analysis, collaborators shipped samples as frozen whole blood, isolated PBMCs, or DNA extracted from either of those sample types. About this clone: Its binding antigen is unknown. Base quality data are lacking; no much larger clone is found one base away.

The immunoSEQ Assay, a bias-controlled multiplex PCR, was used to amplify TCRbeta CDR3 regions from genomic DNA. As for how the authors treated the data: The number of nucleated cells in each sample was estimated from the amplification of reference gene primers within the assay. Sequence reads were collapsed and filtered to measure the absolute abundance of every unique TCRbeta CDR3 rearrangement. For each sample, productive Simpson clonality was calculated by taking the square root of Simpson's diversity index across productive rearrangements. TCRdb mirrors the immuneACCESS table, restricted to in-frame sequences. Some clones are absent from its copies; in checked studies, under half trace to an unresolved V gene, and the reason for the others is unknown. The V and J calls and clone size are taken from that table; D and trimming were inferred from the DNA. In all, the sample holds about 170,000 clones, and about 83% of those were seen once. Under 8.5% of the sample belongs to the ten largest clones.

The chain uses TRBV6-5 and TRBJ1-6; TRBD1 is a possible D gene, resting on 6 matching bases. The TCR sequence derives from a man between 35 and 55 years old who had recovered from COVID-19. Specimen: peripheral blood. DNA sequence: TGTGCCAGCACGGAACAGGGTCGATCACCCCTCCACTTT. Its amino acids are CASTEQGRSPLHF.